Each of the 17 T cell receptor beta chains below was sequenced from the same sample in a study of early T cells in non-severe SARS-CoV-2 infection. MiXCR, run by TCRdb on the 5' RACE reads, gives a single entry per CDR3 protein. Seen here are fewer than 50,000 distinct CDR3 sequences, 6% to 8.5% observed once, and the top ten hold under 9.5%. Sequencing input: whole blood. Every receptor here comes from an adult who was a healthcare worker with PCR-confirmed SARS-CoV-2 infection or an uninfected control (not recorded which).

This clonotype was seen at least ten times. The gene calls are TRBV6-5 and TRBJ2-1; no firm D call. The CDR3 runs 13 residues. CDR1 and CDR2 (germline): MNHEY, SVGAGI. Trimming removed 6 bases from V and 9 bases from J, with 15 bases in between. The CDR3 coding sequence is TGTGCCAGCAGGGCTGACCCGATCGGTGAGCAGTTCTTC. This sequence encodes CASRADPIGEQFF.

This clonotype was seen more than once but under ten times. This rearrangement joins TRBV20-1 to TRBJ2-7; D may correspond to TRBD1 or TRBD2 (5 bases each). With 6 bases removed from V and 2 bases from J, the gap between germline ends came to 11 bases. Germline V gene lookup returns CDR1 DFQATT and CDR2 SNEGSKA (reference sequence). The CDR3 consists of 12 residues. As DNA, the CDR3 is TGCAGTGCCGGGACCGTAACCTACGAGCAGTACTTC. Translation gives CSAGTVTYEQYF.

V and J are TRBV12-3 or TRBV12-4 and TRBJ1-1; 8 bases align to TRBD1. V shed 1 base and J 6 bases; nucleotides not matched to a gene: 10. CDR3 length: 16 residues. CDR3 in amino acids: CASSLVGQGAGAEAFF. Written as DNA, the CDR3 is TGTGCCAGCAGTTTAGTAGGGCAGGGGGCAGGGGCTGAAGCTTTCTTT.

This clonotype was counted ten times or more. The chain is built from TRBV15 and TRBJ1-6; perhaps TRBD1 as D (5 bases). From germline, CDR1 is LNHNV and CDR2 YYDKDF (reference sequence). V lost 0 bases, J lost 6 bases, and 15 bases lay in between. The CDR3 loop spans 17 amino acids. The CDR3 loop reads CATSREGARRSNSPLHF. CDR3 DNA: TGTGCCACCAGCAGAGAAGGGGCCCGAAGGAGTAATTCACCCCTCCACTTT.

This clonotype has more than one count but fewer than ten. CDR3 bases: TGCGCCAGCAGCCAAGACGGAGGGTTGGGGAATCAGCCCCAGCATTTT. Protein sequence: CASSQDGGLGNQPQHF. The chain recombines TRBV4-1 with TRBJ1-5; no clear D. Germline V gene lookup returns CDR1 MGHRA and CDR2 YSYEKL. The CDR3 consists of 16 residues. V lost 0 bases to trimming and J lost 4 bases, with 13 bases between them.

V and J are TRBV18 and TRBJ2-5, with a possible D match to TRBD2 (5 bases). The V end lost 6 bases, the J end lost 5 bases, and 10 bases lay between the germline ends. Per germline, CDR1 KGHSH and CDR2 LQKENI. This CDR3 is built from 12 residues. This chain's CDR3 is CASSSGLETQYF. In DNA, the CDR3 is TGTGCCAGCTCTTCCGGACTTGAGACCCAGTACTTC.

At least ten counts were recorded for this clonotype. The chain is built from TRBV6-5 and TRBJ2-1, with TRBD2 identical over 7 bases. The CDR3 has 15 residues. CDR1 and CDR2 (germline): MNHEY, SVGAGI. V lost 2 bases and J lost 8; bases outside the gene matches: 9. Here the CDR3 reads CASSYLPAGSHEQFF. In nucleotides, the CDR3 is TGTGCCAGCAGTTACCTCCCAGCGGGGTCTCATGAGCAGTTCTTC.

This clonotype was recorded a few times. V usage is TRBV7-6 and J usage is TRBJ2-7; D gene unclear. CDR1 and CDR2 from the germline V gene are SGHVS and FNYEAQ. Between the trimmed V and J ends, which lost 3 bases and 3 bases, there was a span of 12 bases. The CDR3 is made up of 14 amino acids. CDR3 sequence (DNA): TGTGCCAGCAGCTTTGGGGTCATCAGCTACGAGCAGTACTTC. This gives the protein CASSFGVISYEQYF.

This clonotype occurred many times. The chain links TRBV6-5 to TRBJ2-5; possible D gene TRBD1, 5 bases. Germline CDR1 MNHEY, CDR2 SVGAGI. This CDR3 has 15 amino acids. The V gene lost 0 bases and the J gene lost 5 bases, with 13 bases spanning the gap. The CDR3 sequence is CASSYSYLGVETQYF. DNA for the CDR3: TGTGCCAGCAGTTACTCCTATCTAGGGGTGGAGACCCAGTACTTC.

This clonotype has ten or more counts. The chain couples TRBV24-1 to TRBJ2-5; D may be TRBD1 or TRBD2 (5 bases each). The CDR3 contains 15 residues. Germline CDR1 reads KGHDR; CDR2 reads SFDVKD. V lost 7 bases and J lost 0, with 14 bases in between. CDR3 protein: CATSRDGQYQETQYF. The DNA of the CDR3 is TGTGCCACCAGCAGGGACGGGCAGTACCAAGAGACCCAGTACTTC.

The chain couples TRBV5-5 to TRBJ1-2, with a possible D match to TRBD1 (5 bases). Trimming left V 4 bases short and J 4 bases short, with 14 bases between. The germline gives CDR1 SGHKS, CDR2 YYEKEE (reference sequence). CDR3 size: 14 residues. Written as DNA, the CDR3 is TGTGCCAGCAGCCCCCCCCTGGGGACCTATGGCTACACCTTC. Translating gives CASSPPLGTYGYTF.

This clonotype was found a few times. The rearrangement joins TRBV6-6 to TRBJ1-5; the D gene is possibly TRBD1 (5 bases). Trimming stripped 2 bases from V and 7 bases from J, with 12 bases between. In germline, CDR1 is MNHNY, CDR2 SVGAGI (reference sequence). The CDR3 extends over 14 amino acids. The CDR3 here is CASSYGAGSQPQHF. The CDR3 region has the DNA TGTGCCAGCAGTTACGGGGCAGGGAGCCAGCCCCAGCATTTT.

This clonotype appeared a few times. The rearrangement links TRBV12-3 or TRBV12-4 to TRBJ2-7; 9 positions agree with TRBD2. V shed 6 bases, J shed 2 bases, and the junction held 5 bases outside the gene matches. The CDR3 spans 14 residues. The CDR3: CASSRAGGTYEQYF. In DNA form, the CDR3 reads TGTGCCAGCAGCCGAGCGGGGGGTACCTACGAGCAGTACTTC.

This clonotype has a count of ten or more. V is TRBV18 and J is TRBJ2-7; TRBD2 is a possible D gene (5 bases). With 1 base removed from V and 7 bases from J, the gap between germline ends came to 11 bases. The CDR3 is made up of 13 amino acids. Germline-derived CDR1 and CDR2 are KGHSH and LQKENI. The CDR3 DNA reads TGTGCCAGCTCACCACTGGCCCCGGGGGAGCAGTACTTC. Translated: CASSPLAPGEQYF.

The genes are TRBV7-2 and TRBJ2-2; 8 nucleotides match TRBD1. The CDR3 consists of 16 residues. Trimming removed 5 bases from V and 4 bases from J; junction bases left unmatched: 9. Germline CDR1 is SGHTA and CDR2 is FQGNSA. The CDR3: CASSPPGQAITGELFF. CDR3 bases: TGTGCCAGCAGCCCACCGGGACAGGCGATCACCGGGGAGCTGTTTTTT.

The rearrangement joins TRBV6-1 to TRBJ2-3; tentative D call: TRBD2 (6 bases). The CDR3 has 14 residues. Germline-derived CDR1 and CDR2 are MNHNS and SASEGT. V was trimmed by 11 bases and J by 0 bases, leaving 15 bases between them. The CDR3 region is CAGALAASTDTQYF. CDR3 DNA: TGTGCCGGGGCCTTAGCGGCTAGCACAGATACGCAGTATTTT.

This clonotype was detected ten times or more. The chain combines TRBV6-2 or TRBV6-3 with TRBJ2-1; 10 bases map to TRBD2. The CDR3 length is 15 residues. Germline lookup yields CDR1 MNHEY and CDR2 SVGEGT. Trimming took 5 bases from V and 6 from J; bases not matched to a gene: 7. The CDR3 is CASSRVLAGVNEQFF. CDR3 in DNA: TGTGCCAGCAGTCGCGTCCTAGCGGGGGTCAATGAGCAGTTCTTC.